This T cell receptor beta chain was obtained from a study of blood T cell repertoires in COVID-19. Study background: COVID-19 samples from acute and convalescent phases originated in the United States, Italy and Spain. PBMCs, B-cell-depleted T cells, or T cells provided the cDNA or gDNA that made up the material.

As originally analysed: Amplification from reference gene primers served as the basis for estimated nucleated cell counts. Sequencing was performed with immunoSEQ multiplex PCR; in TCRdb, only in-frame clones are kept and a portion is missing. The V and J calls and the clone size are those of that table, but D and trimming were determined from the DNA. The sample consists of about 63,000 clones, roughly 80% of them appearing once. After removal of 5 bases from V and 5 bases from J, the junction contained 13 bases not matched to a gene. This CDR3 is built from 15 residues. Germline V gene data show CDR1 as SGHNT and CDR2 as YYREEE (reference sequence).

Input material: peripheral blood. The V call is TRBV5-4, the J call TRBJ2-7, with 7 bases identical to TRBD2. The sequence derives from a human donor in a cohort sampled during active COVID-19. As DNA, the CDR3 is TGTGCCAGCAGTTCTCCGGGGGGTAGCTCGGACGAGCAGTACTTC. Its protein product is CASSSPGGSSDEQYF. The full variable domain, in which reference TRBV5-4 and TRBJ2-7 provide the parts outside the CDR3, is ETGVTQSPTHLIKTRGQQVTLRCSSQSGHNTVSWYQQALGQGPQFIFQYYREEENGRGNFPPRFSGLQFPNYSSELNVNALELDDSALYLCASSSPGGSSDEQYFGPGTRLTVT.